The 20 T cell receptor beta chains in this list originate from one sample, sequenced in a study of control samples from healthy donors and cancer patients. Assay: immunoSEQ multiplex PCR; the TCRdb copy retains only in-frame clones and omits some. The sample consists of 65,000 to 85,000 clones, approximately 87% of them appearing once. Sequenced input: PBMCs. The receptors were sampled from a woman between 45 and 65 years old with head and neck cancer.

A word on this clone: Compared with germline, one end of the junction differs, possibly owing to a read error. The chain recombines TRBV28 with TRBJ1-6; perhaps TRBD1 as D (6 bases). The CDR3 length is 15 residues. Looked up from germline, CDR1 is MDHEN and CDR2 is SYDVKM. CDR3 sequence reads: CASRPGTTYNSPLYF. In DNA, the CDR3 is TGTGCCAGCAGACCCGGGACAACGTATAATTCACCCCTCTACTTT.

The rearrangement joins TRBV19 to TRBJ1-3; D unresolved. V lost 6 bases and J 1 base, leaving 10 bases between the germline ends. Per germline, CDR1 LNHDA and CDR2 SQIVND (reference sequence). The CDR3 spans 14 residues. The CDR3 loop is CASRSRGSGNTIYF. CDR3 nucleotide sequence: TGTGCCAGTAGGTCTAGAGGGTCTGGAAACACCATATATTTT. Using reference TRBV19 and TRBJ1-3 for the parts outside the CDR3, the full variable domain is DGGITQSPKYLFRKEGQNVTLSCEQNLNHDAMYWYRQDPGQGLRLIYYSQIVNDFQKGDIAEGYSVSREKKESFPLTVTSAQKNPTAFYLCASRSRGSGNTIYFGEGSWLTVV.

The chain uses TRBV19 and TRBJ2-1; 8 bases map to TRBD1. The V gene end was trimmed by 4 bases and the J gene end by 5 bases; junction bases not matched to a gene: 10. The CDR3 length is 16 residues. The germline V gene has CDR1 LNHDA and CDR2 SQIVND (reference sequence). CDR3 bases: TGTGCCAGTAGTAAATCCAGGGGGCTTAGCCACAATGAGCAGTTCTTC. This codes for CASSKSRGLSHNEQFF.

J is TRBJ1-6 and V is TRBV28; D is unclear. V shed 6 bases and J shed 10 bases, with 10 bases lying between them. Germline CDR1 and CDR2: MDHEN and SYDVKM. The CDR3 is 12 amino acids. CDR3 region: CASREPQSPLHF. The CDR3 DNA is TGTGCCAGCAGGGAACCCCAATCACCCCTCCACTTT.

The V and J genes are TRBV5-1 and TRBJ1-1; 9 bases are shared with TRBD1. This CDR3 comprises 16 residues. Germline V gene data show CDR1 as SGHRS and CDR2 as YFSETQ. Trimming took 4 bases from V and 3 from J; bases not matched to a gene: 10. CDR3 region: CASSARPGQGDTEAFF. The CDR3 DNA reads as TGCGCCAGCAGCGCCCGTCCGGGACAGGGTGACACTGAAGCTTTCTTT.

The V call is TRBV2, the J call TRBJ2-1; D gene uncertain. In germline, CDR1 is SNHLY, CDR2 FYNNEI. Trimming shortened V by 7 bases and J by 3 bases, and 10 bases separated the two germline ends. This CDR3 has 13 amino acids. CDR3 protein: CASNWASYNEQFF. For the CDR3, the DNA is TGTGCCAGCAACTGGGCTAGCTACAATGAGCAGTTCTTC.

V is TRBV2 and J is TRBJ2-7; weak D call: TRBD1 (5 bases). CDR3 length: 16 residues. V lost 3 bases to trimming and J lost 0 bases, with 15 bases between them. Germline CDR1 reads SNHLY; CDR2 reads FYNNEI. CDR3 sequence: CASSDRGTGLSYEQYF. CDR3 nucleotides: TGTGCCAGCAGTGATCGAGGAACAGGCCTCTCCTACGAGCAGTACTTC.

The chain uses TRBV6-5 and TRBJ2-7, with 12 bases matching TRBD2. Germline loops: CDR1 MNHEY, CDR2 SVGAGI. The CDR3 loop spans 15 amino acids. The junction had 10 bases not matched to a gene; V was cut back by 11 bases and J by 2 bases. CDR3 in DNA: TGTGCCGCTTCCCGGACTAGCGGGGAAACCTACGAGCAGTACTTC. This codes for CAASRTSGETYEQYF.

The chain links TRBV7-2 to TRBJ1-4, with D possibly matching TRBD1 (5 bases). V was clipped by 5 bases and J by 5 bases, with 15 bases between them. Germline lookup yields CDR1 SGHTA and CDR2 FQGNSA. This CDR3 has 15 amino acids. The CDR3 loop reads CASSRQRGVNEKLFF. DNA for the CDR3: TGTGCCAGCAGCCGCCAGCGGGGGGTAAATGAAAAACTGTTTTTT.

The genes are TRBV4-1 and TRBJ1-1, with a possible D match to TRBD1 (5 bases). Trimming pared 1 base from V and 5 bases from J, leaving 26 bases between. The germline gives CDR1 MGHRA, CDR2 YSYEKL. The CDR3 is 19 residues long. The CDR3 loop is CASSQVGADRRIWETEAFF. The CDR3 region has the DNA TGCGCCAGCAGCCAAGTCGGGGCAGACCGGCGGATCTGGGAGACTGAAGCTTTCTTT.

The chain links TRBV7-9 to TRBJ1-5; TRBD1 might be the D (5 bases). CDR1 is SEHNR and CDR2 is FQNEAQ in the germline V gene (reference sequence). The V and J ends lost 1 base and 7 bases respectively, with 17 bases between them. The CDR3 consists of 16 residues. The CDR3 DNA is TGTGCCAGCAGCTTAGTATTAGGGGATGCTGAACAGCCCCAGCATTTT. Translation: CASSLVLGDAEQPQHF.

CDR3 coding DNA: TGTGCCAGCAGCCAGGGGGCCCTGCAAGAGACCCAGTACTTC. Translated: CASSQGALQETQYF. The chain combines TRBV2 with TRBJ2-5; TRBD1 aligns across 8 bases. The CDR3 is made up of 14 amino acids. J lost 2 bases, V lost 6 bases, and 5 bases had no gene match. The germline gives CDR1 SNHLY, CDR2 FYNNEI.

This chain connects TRBV18 to TRBJ2-7; 8 bases agree with TRBD1. CDR1 is KGHSH and CDR2 is LQKENI in the germline V gene. The CDR3 runs to 15 residues. With V trimmed by 3 bases and J by 3 bases, 7 bases remained unmatched. The CDR3 DNA follows: TGTGCCAGCTCACCTGGACAGGGTTTAGTCTACGAGCAGTACTTC. Amino acid sequence: CASSPGQGLVYEQYF.

The CDR3 spells CASSSGQGRVTGELFF. CDR3 in DNA: TGTGCCAGCAGCTCAGGACAGGGAAGGGTAACCGGGGAGCTGTTTTTT. V usage is TRBV5-8 and J usage is TRBJ2-2, with 8 positions matching TRBD1. The trim removed 3 bases at V and 5 bases at J, leaving 9 bases unmatched. The CDR3 is 16 residues long. CDR1 is SGHTS and CDR2 is YDEGEE in the germline V gene.

The chain joins TRBV5-5 to TRBJ1-6; tentative D call: TRBD1 (6 bases). Germline assignment: CDR1 SGHKS and CDR2 YYEKEE (reference sequence). Trimming shortened V by 4 bases and J by 16 bases, and 27 bases separated the two germline ends. This CDR3 has 16 residues. The DNA for the CDR3 is TGTGCCAGCAGCATATTCCTGGGGGCAAGTCCCCCGGCTCTCCACTTT. Encoded protein: CASSIFLGASPPALHF. Filled out from reference TRBV5-5 and TRBJ1-6, the complete variable domain reads DAGVTQSPTHLIKTRGQQVTLRCSPISGHKSVSWYQQVLGQGPQFIFQYYEKEERGRGNFPDRFSARQFPNYSSELNVNALLLGDSALYLCASSIFLGASPPALHFGNGTRLTVT.

V and J are TRBV9 and TRBJ2-1, with D unresolved. Germline-derived CDR1 and CDR2 are SGDLS and YYNGEE. V was shortened by 0 bases and J by 0 bases, with 7 bases between the two germline ends. This CDR3 has 15 amino acids. The CDR3 bases are TGTGCCAGCAGCGTAGGCAGTAGCTCCTACAATGAGCAGTTCTTC. Residues: CASSVGSSSYNEQFF.

Note on this clone: Distinct nucleotide sequences in the sample also encode this CDR3. The chain has TRBV3-1 (or the pseudogene TRBV3-2) and TRBJ1-6; D perhaps matches TRBD1 (5 bases). Germline V gives CDR1 LGHDT, CDR2 YNNKEL (reference sequence). V shed 0 bases and J shed 10 bases, with 13 bases lying between them. The CDR3 has 15 residues. The CDR3 DNA follows: TGTGCCAGCAGCCAAGATGGGCAGGGAGGGTCACCCCTCCACTTT. This gives the protein CASSQDGQGGSPLHF.

This clone was counted a single time. The V and J genes are TRBV15 and TRBJ2-6; weak D call: TRBD1 (6 bases). The CDR3 has 15 residues. Germline V gene lookup returns CDR1 LNHNV and CDR2 YYDKDF (reference sequence). V was trimmed by 8 bases and J by 4 bases, leaving 15 bases between them. DNA of the CDR3: TGTGCCACCTCGGGACAACCAACCGGGGCCAACGTCCTGACTTTC. It translates to CATSGQPTGANVLTF.

The chain recombines TRBV6-6 with TRBJ1-1; 12 positions agree with TRBD1. Germline CDR1 MNHNY, CDR2 SVGAGI (reference sequence). This CDR3 is 16 amino acids long. V shed 2 bases and J 3 bases; nucleotides not matched to a gene: 4. The CDR3 reads CASSYGDRGLYTEAFF. The CDR3 coding sequence is TGTGCCAGCAGTTACGGGGACAGGGGGCTTTACACTGAAGCTTTCTTT.

The gene calls are TRBV3-1 (or the pseudogene TRBV3-2) and TRBJ2-4; perhaps D is TRBD1 or TRBD2 (6 bases each). CDR1 and CDR2 (germline): LGHDT, YNNKEL (reference sequence). The CDR3 has 15 amino acids. The germline V and J ends were trimmed by 3 bases and 1 base, with 10 bases remaining between them. In nucleotides, the CDR3 is TGTGCCAGCAGCCATCCGGGGGCGGCCAAAAACATTCAGTACTTC. Protein: CASSHPGAAKNIQYF.